A selection of T cell receptor beta chains follows, all from one sample in a study of Ad26.COV2.S vaccination and SARS-CoV-2 variants. Profiling relied on immunoSEQ multiplex PCR, and the TCRdb table lists in-frame clones only, not all of them. The table lists 450,000 to 550,000 clones, around 89% of them singletons. Sample: peripheral blood, taken in a trial of Ad26.COV2.S vaccine versus placebo. The receptor set was obtained from a person aged 18-60 years who received the Ad26.COV2.S COVID-19 vaccine or a placebo. The CDR3 runs from the conserved cysteine through the conserved F or W. A D gene is named only where the DNA matches it firmly. Part of the rows lack a size; the others show once, few, many or a class for expanded clones.

size	V	J	D	DNA	CDR3
once	TRBV7-2	TRBJ2-1	NA	TGTGCCAGCAGCTCAGCCTTCCGGGAGCAGTTCTTC	CASSSAFREQFF
NA	TRBV6-6	TRBJ2-1	TRBD2	TGTGCCAGCAGTTTCCCCCTAGCGGGAGCTGAGCAGTTCTTC	CASSFPLAGAEQFF
NA	TRBV20-1	TRBJ1-5	NA	TGCAGTGCTAGTTCGACATACCAGCCCCAGCATTTT	CSASSTYQPQHF
NA	TRBV6-5	TRBJ2-7	TRBD1	TGTGCCAGCAGCCCCCGGACAGGGGCCAGCTACGAGCAGTACTTC	CASSPRTGASYEQYF
once	TRBV27	TRBJ2-3	TRBD1	TGTGCCAGCAGTTTCCGGGACAGTCATACGCAGTATTTT	CASSFRDSHTQYF
NA	TRBV6-2/TRBV6-3	TRBJ1-1	NA	TGTGCCAGCAGTTACCTCAGGGTGAACACTGAAGCTTTCTTT	CASSYLRVNTEAFF
NA	TRBV27	TRBJ1-5	NA	TGTGCCAGCAGGCCAGGGGTTAGCAATCAGCCCCAGCATTTT	CASRPGVSNQPQHF
once	TRBV30	TRBJ1-4	NA	TGTGCCTGGAGTCGTACTAATGAAAAACTGTTTTTT	CAWSRTNEKLFF
NA	TRBV5-1	TRBJ2-5	NA	TGCGCCAGCAGCTTGGGCAGCGAAGAGACCCAGTACTTC	CASSLGSEETQYF
NA	TRBV3-1/TRBV3-2	TRBJ2-3	NA	TGTGCCAGCACCATCAATCTTATCTCCACAGATACGCAGTATTTT	CASTINLISTDTQYF
NA	TRBV27	TRBJ1-5	NA	TGTGCCAGCAGTTTATCGGGAGGTCAGCCCCAGCATTTT	CASSLSGGQPQHF
NA	TRBV3-1/TRBV3-2	TRBJ1-1	NA	TGTGCCAGCAGCCGTGGAGGGACATCCGGCACTGAAGCTTTCTTT	CASSRGGTSGTEAFF
NA	TRBV11-3	TRBJ1-5	NA	TGTGCCAGCAGTTCCGACTCTGACAATAGCAATCAGCCCCAGCATTTT	CASSSDSDNSNQPQHF
NA	TRBV30	TRBJ1-2	NA	TGTGCCTGGAGTGAGTCCTTTGGTAACTATGGCTACACCTTC	CAWSESFGNYGYTF
NA	TRBV4-2	TRBJ2-1	TRBD2	TGTGCCAGCGGGACTAGCGGGGGCTTGCCAAATGAGCAGTTCTTC	CASGTSGGLPNEQFF
NA	TRBV9	TRBJ1-2	NA	TGTGCCAGCAGCGTGACGGGTAACTACTATGGCTACACCTTC	CASSVTGNYYGYTF
many	TRBV7-3	TRBJ2-2	NA	TGTGCCAGCAGCTTTTATACGCCGACAGGGAACACCGGGGAGCTGTTTTTT	CASSFYTPTGNTGELFF
NA	TRBV7-9	TRBJ1-4	NA	TGTGCCAGCAGCTTAGAGGGCGGAGATAATGAAAAACTGTTTTTT	CASSLEGGDNEKLFF
NA	TRBV5-4	TRBJ2-5	NA	TGTGCCAGCAGCTTGGGAGGGCTAGCACAAGAGACCCAGTACTTC	CASSLGGLAQETQYF
NA	TRBV15	TRBJ1-4	NA	TGTGCCACCAGCAGAACCTGGTCAACTAATGAAAAACTGTTTTTT	CATSRTWSTNEKLFF
NA	TRBV7-3	TRBJ2-2	NA	TGTGCCAGCAGCCCCGGTTCTTCTTCGAACACCGGGGAGCTGTTTTTT	CASSPGSSSNTGELFF
NA	TRBV4-1	TRBJ1-5	TRBD1	TGCGCCAGCAGCCAAGTCCAGGGGGCAGTCACCGCGAATCAGCCCCAGCATTTT	CASSQVQGAVTANQPQHF
NA	TRBV10-1	TRBJ2-3	NA	TGCGCCAGCAGCGGAAACGGGGATACGCAGTATTTT	CASSGNGDTQYF
NA	TRBV7-9	TRBJ1-4	NA	TGTGCCAGCAGCTCCGTAGTTGTTGAAAAACTGTTTTTT	CASSSVVVEKLFF
NA	TRBV19	TRBJ2-7	NA	TGTGCCAGTAGTACCCAGACAGGAACCTACGAGCAGTACTTC	CASSTQTGTYEQYF
NA	TRBV28	TRBJ1-5	NA	TGTGCCAGCAGTTCGCCGGGGGGCTGGCAGCCCCAGCATTTT	CASSSPGGWQPQHF
once	TRBV5-1	TRBJ2-2	NA	TGCGCCAGCAGCTCCCGGACCGCTAACACCGGGGAGCTGTTTTTT	CASSSRTANTGELFF
NA	TRBV5-1	TRBJ1-4	NA	TGCGCCAGCAGCACCGGGAGAAATGAAAAACTGTTTTTT	CASSTGRNEKLFF
NA	TRBV5-1	TRBJ2-7	NA	TGCGCCAGCAGTTTGGCGGGTTCCCACGAGCAGTACTTC	CASSLAGSHEQYF
NA	TRBV7-3	TRBJ2-2	TRBD1	TGTGCCAGCAGCTTGATGGGACAGGGGGCCTCCGGGGAGCTGTTTTTT	CASSLMGQGASGELFF
NA	TRBV18	TRBJ2-6	TRBD2	TGTGCCAGCTCACCTCTAGCGGGAGGACTCTCTGGGGCCAACGTCCTGACTTTC	CASSPLAGGLSGANVLTF
NA	TRBV7-2	TRBJ2-3	TRBD2	TGTGCCAGCAGCTTAGGAGCGGGACTTGGCTCAGATACGCAGTATTTT	CASSLGAGLGSDTQYF
NA	TRBV6-6	TRBJ1-6	NA	TGTGCCAGCAGACCCGGCCACTATAATTCACCCCTCCACTTT	CASRPGHYNSPLHF
NA	TRBV5-1	TRBJ2-4	NA	TGCGCCAGCAGCCCAAACCGGGACAAAGTGCCACTGGCCAAAAACATTCAGTACTTC	CASSPNRDKVPLAKNIQYF
NA	TRBV5-1	TRBJ1-1	TRBD1	TGCGCCAGCAGCGAGGGGGCGAACACTGAAGCTTTCTTT	CASSEGANTEAFF
NA	TRBV28	TRBJ1-2	NA	TGTGCCAGTCGTTCCAACTATGGCTACACCTTC	CASRSNYGYTF
NA	TRBV27	TRBJ2-7	TRBD2	TGTGCCAGCAGTACCGCGATAGCGGGTACCTACGAGCAGTACTTC	CASSTAIAGTYEQYF
once	TRBV6-4	TRBJ2-1	TRBD2	TGTGCCAGCAGTGGCACCGGGACTAGCGGGAGTAATGAGCAGTTCTTC	CASSGTGTSGSNEQFF
NA	TRBV7-3	TRBJ1-1	NA	TGTGCCAGCAGCTTAAAACGTCAAATGAACACTGAAGCTTTCTTT	CASSLKRQMNTEAFF
NA	TRBV24-1	TRBJ2-3	NA	TGTTGCCCACACCGGAGAGATACGCAGTATTTT	CCPHRRDTQYF
NA	TRBV30	TRBJ1-6	TRBD1	TGTGCCTGGAGCGCGACAGGGGGCTTCTATAATTCACCCCTCCACTTT	CAWSATGGFYNSPLHF
NA	TRBV10-2	TRBJ2-5	NA	TGCGCCAGCAGTGAGTCGGGGCCTACTAGGAGGAGGGAGACCCAGTACTTC	CASSESGPTRRRETQYF